The 20 T cell receptor beta chains reported below all come from one sample, sequenced in a study of early T cells in non-severe SARS-CoV-2 infection. A single record per CDR3 protein comes from TCRdb applying MiXCR to the 5' RACE reads. The sample contains tens of thousands of distinct CDR3 sequences, about 5% of which appear only once. The sample in question was whole blood, obtained at baseline. The receptors here all came from an adult who was a healthcare worker with PCR-confirmed SARS-CoV-2 infection or an uninfected control (not recorded which).

This clonotype was seen many times. The rearrangement joins TRBV18 to TRBJ2-5; a possible D gene is TRBD2 (7 bases). V was shortened by 2 bases and J by 0 bases, with 10 bases between the two germline ends. Germline V gives CDR1 KGHSH, CDR2 LQKENI. CDR3 length: 15 residues. The CDR3 region is CASSPSGTNQETQYF. The DNA for the CDR3 is TGTGCCAGCTCACCAAGCGGGACAAACCAAGAGACCCAGTACTTC. Combining the CDR3 with reference TRBV18 and TRBJ2-5 gives the whole variable domain NAGVMQNPRHLVRRRGQEARLRCSPMKGHSHVYWYRQLPEEGLKFMVYLQKENIIDESGMPKERFSAEFPKEGPSILRIQQVVRGDSAAYFCASSPSGTNQETQYFGPGTRLLVL.

At least ten counts were recorded for this clonotype. The chain carries TRBV20-1 and TRBJ2-1, with 12 bases that match TRBD2. The germline gives CDR1 DFQATT, CDR2 SNEGSKA (reference sequence). The CDR3 totals 15 residues. V lost 3 bases, J lost 4 bases, and 4 bases stayed unmatched. For the CDR3, the DNA is TGCAGTGCTAGGGTTGGGACTAGCGGGTACAATGAGCAGTTCTTC. Translating it yields CSARVGTSGYNEQFF.

The sample holds a few counts of this clonotype. This chain joins TRBV5-1 and TRBJ2-2, with D uncertain. From germline, CDR1 is SGHRS and CDR2 YFSETQ. Trimming stripped 4 bases from V and 6 bases from J, with 10 bases between. The CDR3 contains 13 residues. This CDR3 is CASSRWTAGELFF. In DNA form, the CDR3 reads TGCGCCAGCAGCCGATGGACGGCCGGGGAGCTGTTTTTT.

V and J are TRBV6-5 and TRBJ2-7; the D gene is possibly TRBD1 (6 bases). Per germline, CDR1 MNHEY and CDR2 SVGAGI. V was clipped by 2 bases and J by 0 bases, with 11 bases between them. The CDR3 is 15 amino acids. The CDR3 DNA is TGTGCCAGCAGTTACGATCCGGACAGCTCCTACGAGCAGTACTTC. Translated, it gives CASSYDPDSSYEQYF.

This clonotype was seen repeatedly, ten times or more. The rearrangement links TRBV18 to TRBJ1-2; no clear D. V lost 2 bases, J lost 4 bases, and 14 bases lay in between. Germline V gives CDR1 KGHSH, CDR2 LQKENI. The CDR3 totals 15 residues. The CDR3 bases are TGTGCCAGCTCACCATCGAGGGATTCCAGCTATGGCTACACCTTC. This translates into CASSPSRDSSYGYTF.

The chain joins TRBV28 to TRBJ2-7, with TRBD2 identical over 10 bases. The germline gives CDR1 MDHEN, CDR2 SYDVKM. The trim removed 4 bases at V and 0 bases at J, leaving 6 bases unmatched. CDR3 length equals 16 residues. CDR3 nucleotides: TGTGCCAGCAGTTCTAGCGGGAGAACCTCCTCCTACGAGCAGTACTTC. It yields the protein CASSSSGRTSSYEQYF.

In this sample, this clonotype turned up many times. This chain uses TRBV5-1 with TRBJ1-1, with unresolved D. The CDR3 covers 14 residues. The germline gives CDR1 SGHRS, CDR2 YFSETQ. Deletions cut 0 bases from V and 0 bases from J, with 6 bases between. In DNA form, the CDR3 reads TGCGCCAGCAGCTTGGGTGCGATGAACACTGAAGCTTTCTTT. This encodes CASSLGAMNTEAFF.

This chain uses TRBV28 with TRBJ1-2; D is perhaps TRBD1 (5 bases). The V gene's germline CDR1 is MDHEN and CDR2 SYDVKM. This CDR3 is built from 11 residues. V dropped 10 bases and J dropped 4 bases, with 10 bases sitting between them. The CDR3 here is CATSDSYGYTF. CDR3 bases: TGTGCCACCTCAGACAGCTATGGCTACACCTTC.

This clonotype was picked up many times. The chain is built from TRBV10-3 and TRBJ2-1; 11 bases are a match to TRBD2. From germline, CDR1 is ENHRY and CDR2 SYGVKD. Trimming cost V 10 bases and J 4 bases; bases outside gene matches: 3. The CDR3 has 13 amino acids. CDR3 in DNA: TGTGCCACCGGACTAGCGGGTTACAATGAGCAGTTCTTC. This encodes CATGLAGYNEQFF.

This clonotype was recorded many times. This chain uses TRBV28 with TRBJ2-5; D unclear. Germline V gene data show CDR1 as MDHEN and CDR2 as SYDVKM. V lost 3 bases, J lost 1 base, and 6 bases lay in between. This CDR3 is 13 amino acids long. The CDR3 reads CASSFIFQETQYF. The DNA of the CDR3 is TGTGCCAGCAGTTTCATATTCCAAGAGACCCAGTACTTC. Full variable domain (missing parts from reference TRBV28 and TRBJ2-5): DVKVTQSSRYLVKRTGEKVFLECVQDMDHENMFWYRQDPGLGLRLIYFSYDVKMKEKGDIPEGYSVSREKKERFSLILESASTNQTSMYLCASSFIFQETQYFGPGTRLLVL.

This clonotype came up many times. CDR3 amino acids: CASSTPRAGSNTGELFF. The CDR3 nucleotides are TGTGCCAGCAGCACTCCCCGCGCAGGATCGAACACCGGGGAGCTGTTTTTT. V gene TRBV9 combines with J gene TRBJ2-2; D gene uncertain. CDR1 is SGDLS and CDR2 is YYNGEE in the germline V gene. The CDR3 has 17 residues. V dropped 4 bases and J dropped 0 bases, with 16 bases sitting between them.

This clonotype was picked up many times. The CDR3, as DNA: TGTGCCATCACCAACCTAGCGGGGAAGGGGGCCAACGTCCTGACTTTC. Translating gives CAITNLAGKGANVLTF. The J gene is TRBJ2-6, the V gene TRBV10-3, with 9 nucleotides matching TRBD2. The V and J ends lost 7 bases and 4 bases, in that order; junction bases with no gene match: 8. The CDR3 has 16 residues. Germline values: CDR1 ENHRY, CDR2 SYGVKD.

This clonotype came up many times. The CDR3 sequence is CASSLDGQVLNQPQHF. CDR3 DNA sequence: TGTGCCAGCAGCTTGGACGGACAGGTCCTCAATCAGCCCCAGCATTTT. The chain is built from TRBV21-1 and TRBJ1-5; the listed D gene, TRBD1, was not tested against the DNA. TRBV21-1 is described as a pseudogene. This CDR3 contains 16 residues.

At least ten counts were recorded for this clonotype. The rearrangement uses TRBV7-3 and TRBJ2-1, with D perhaps given as TRBD1 or TRBD2 (6 bases each). Looked up from germline, CDR1 is SGHTA and CDR2 is FQGTGA. V lost 6 bases, J lost 2 bases, and 11 bases lay in between. The CDR3 sequence is 14 residues long. For the CDR3, the DNA is TGTGCCAGCAGTGAGGGGGGCGCCTACAATGAGCAGTTCTTC. Translating it yields CASSEGGAYNEQFF.

This clonotype showed up just once. The rearrangement links TRBV6-5 to TRBJ2-7; possibly TRBD2 for D (5 bases). V lost 7 bases and J lost 3, with 16 bases in between. Per germline, CDR1 MNHEY and CDR2 SVGAGI. The CDR3 runs to 14 residues. The CDR3 protein is CASTPAGSSYEQYF. As DNA, the CDR3 is TGTGCCAGCACCCCCGCGGGCAGTAGCTACGAGCAGTACTTC.

This clonotype was observed many times. The CDR3 spells CSAPQGVGTEAFF. The CDR3 bases are TGCAGTGCGCCTCAGGGGGTCGGCACTGAAGCTTTCTTT. V gene TRBV20-1 combines with J gene TRBJ1-1; 7 bases are a match to TRBD1. CDR3 size: 13 residues. Germline V gives CDR1 DFQATT, CDR2 SNEGSKA (reference sequence). V lost 6 bases, J lost 4 bases, and 8 bases stayed unmatched.

This clonotype was recorded a few times. V is TRBV11-3 and J is TRBJ2-2; 12 positions agree with TRBD2. CDR1 and CDR2 (germline): SGHNT, YENEEA. Trimming took 4 bases from V and 5 from J; bases not matched to a gene: 11. There are 18 residues in the CDR3. This CDR3 reads CASSSRTSGIPGTGELFF. The CDR3 DNA is TGTGCCAGCAGCTCCCGGACTAGCGGGATCCCAGGTACCGGGGAGCTGTTTTTT.

This clonotype was seen repeatedly, ten times or more. The genes are TRBV18 and TRBJ2-7, with 10 nucleotides matching TRBD1. CDR1 and CDR2 (germline): KGHSH, LQKENI. This CDR3 contains 16 residues. Unmatched junction bases numbered 8, after V lost 1 base and J lost 5 bases. For the CDR3, the DNA is TGTGCCAGCTCACCACTGTCCGGGACAGGGGACCACGAGCAGTACTTC. Protein: CASSPLSGTGDHEQYF.

This clonotype appeared many times. The chain uses TRBV4-2 and TRBJ2-3; D possibly corresponds to TRBD2 (6 bases). V was cut by 0 bases and J by 4 bases, with 14 bases left in between. The CDR3 length is 16 residues. Germline values: CDR1 LGHNA, CDR2 YNFKEQ. For the CDR3, the DNA is TGTGCCAGCAGCCAAGAATTCCGGGGGTTTCCAGATACGCAGTATTTT. It codes for CASSQEFRGFPDTQYF.

The chain carries TRBV7-9 and TRBJ2-5; TRBD1 agrees at 7 bases. The CDR3 has 16 amino acids. The V segment lost 4 bases and the J segment 5 bases; nucleotides outside the gene matches: 13. CDR1 SEHNR and CDR2 FQNEAQ come from the germline V gene (reference sequence). CDR3 sequence reads: CASSSEGQPFGETQYF. In DNA form, the CDR3 reads TGTGCCAGCAGCTCAGAGGGACAGCCTTTTGGGGAGACCCAGTACTTC.